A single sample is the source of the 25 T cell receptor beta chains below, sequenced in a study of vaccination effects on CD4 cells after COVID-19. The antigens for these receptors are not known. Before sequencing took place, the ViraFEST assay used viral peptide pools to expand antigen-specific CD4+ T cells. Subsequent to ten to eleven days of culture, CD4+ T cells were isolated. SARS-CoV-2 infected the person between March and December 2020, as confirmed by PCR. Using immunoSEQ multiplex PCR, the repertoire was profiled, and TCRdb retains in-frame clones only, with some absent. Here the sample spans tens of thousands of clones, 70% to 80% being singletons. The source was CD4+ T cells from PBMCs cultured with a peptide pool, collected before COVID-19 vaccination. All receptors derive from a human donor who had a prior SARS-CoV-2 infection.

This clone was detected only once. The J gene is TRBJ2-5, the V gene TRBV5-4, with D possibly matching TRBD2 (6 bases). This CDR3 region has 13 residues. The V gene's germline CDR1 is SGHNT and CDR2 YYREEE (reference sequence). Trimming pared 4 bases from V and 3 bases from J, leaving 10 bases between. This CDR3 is CASSRDFKETQYF. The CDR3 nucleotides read TGTGCCAGCAGCCGGGACTTCAAAGAGACCCAGTACTTC.

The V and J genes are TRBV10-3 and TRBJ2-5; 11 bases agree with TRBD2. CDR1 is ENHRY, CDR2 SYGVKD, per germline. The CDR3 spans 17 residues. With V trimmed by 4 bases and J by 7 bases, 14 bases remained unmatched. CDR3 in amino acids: CAISVILAGDTGATQYF. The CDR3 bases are TGTGCCATCAGTGTGATACTAGCGGGGGACACAGGGGCGACCCAGTACTTC.

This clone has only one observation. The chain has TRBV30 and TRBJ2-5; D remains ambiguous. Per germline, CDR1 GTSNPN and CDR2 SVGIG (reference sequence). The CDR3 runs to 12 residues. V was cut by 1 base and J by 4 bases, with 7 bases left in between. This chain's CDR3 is CAWSAQRETQYF. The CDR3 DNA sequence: TGTGCCTGGAGTGCACAGAGAGAGACCCAGTACTTC.

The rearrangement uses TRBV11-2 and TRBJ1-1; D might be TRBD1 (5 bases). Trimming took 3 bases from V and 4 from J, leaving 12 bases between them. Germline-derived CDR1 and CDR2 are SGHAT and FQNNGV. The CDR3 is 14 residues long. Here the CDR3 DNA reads TGTGCCAGCAGCTTGACGACAGAAAGCACTGAAGCTTTCTTT. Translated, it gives CASSLTTESTEAFF.

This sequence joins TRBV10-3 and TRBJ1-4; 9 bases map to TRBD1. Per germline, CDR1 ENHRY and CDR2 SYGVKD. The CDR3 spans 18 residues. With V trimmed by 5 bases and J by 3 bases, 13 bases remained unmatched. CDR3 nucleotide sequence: TGTGCCATCAGTAACCCCGGGACAGGGTCTTTGGCTAATGAAAAACTGTTTTTT. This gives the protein CAISNPGTGSLANEKLFF.

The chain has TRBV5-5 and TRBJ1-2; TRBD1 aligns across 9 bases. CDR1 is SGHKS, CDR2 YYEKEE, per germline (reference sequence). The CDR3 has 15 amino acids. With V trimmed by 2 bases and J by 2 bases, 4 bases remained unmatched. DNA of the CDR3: TGTGCCAGCAGCTTAGGGGGACAGGGAAACTATGGCTACACCTTC. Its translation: CASSLGGQGNYGYTF. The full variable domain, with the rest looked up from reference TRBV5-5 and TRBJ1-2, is DAGVTQSPTHLIKTRGQQVTLRCSPISGHKSVSWYQQVLGQGPQFIFQYYEKEERGRGNFPDRFSARQFPNYSSELNVNALLLGDSALYLCASSLGGQGNYGYTFGSGTRLTVV.

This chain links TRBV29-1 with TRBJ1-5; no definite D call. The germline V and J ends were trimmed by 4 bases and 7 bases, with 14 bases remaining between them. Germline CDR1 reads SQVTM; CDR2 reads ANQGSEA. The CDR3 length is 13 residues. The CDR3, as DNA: TGCAGCGTTGCGGTGGGAATAGGGCAGCCCCAGCATTTT. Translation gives CSVAVGIGQPQHF.

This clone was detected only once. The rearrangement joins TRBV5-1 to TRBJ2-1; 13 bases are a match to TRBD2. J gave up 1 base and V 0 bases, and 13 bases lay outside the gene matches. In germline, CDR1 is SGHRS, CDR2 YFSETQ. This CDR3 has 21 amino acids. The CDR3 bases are TGCGCCAGCAGCTTGGAGTCCCTGGGGACTAGCGGGAAGGTGTCCTACAATGAGCAGTTCTTC. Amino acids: CASSLESLGTSGKVSYNEQFF.

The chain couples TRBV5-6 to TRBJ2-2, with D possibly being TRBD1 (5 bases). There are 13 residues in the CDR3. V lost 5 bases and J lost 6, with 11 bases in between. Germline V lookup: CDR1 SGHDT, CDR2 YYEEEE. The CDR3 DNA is TGTGCCAGCAGGAAGACAGAGTCCGGGGAGCTGTTTTTT. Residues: CASRKTESGELFF.

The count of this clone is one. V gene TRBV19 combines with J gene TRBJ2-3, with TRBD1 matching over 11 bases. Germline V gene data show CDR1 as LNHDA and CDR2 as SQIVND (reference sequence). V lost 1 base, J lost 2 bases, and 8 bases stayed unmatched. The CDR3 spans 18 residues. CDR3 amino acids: CASSIGSGQGVYTDTQYF. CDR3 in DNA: TGTGCCAGTAGTATAGGATCGGGACAGGGGGTCTACACAGATACGCAGTATTTT.

In DNA form, the CDR3 reads TGTGCCAGCGGGGTGAGGACAGCTGGAAACACCATATATTTT. This gives the protein CASGVRTAGNTIYF. This chain uses TRBV6-5 with TRBJ1-3, with D perhaps TRBD1 (6 bases). V lost 8 bases and J 2 bases, leaving 13 bases between the germline ends. CDR1 MNHEY and CDR2 SVGAGI come from the germline V gene. The CDR3 sequence is 14 residues long.

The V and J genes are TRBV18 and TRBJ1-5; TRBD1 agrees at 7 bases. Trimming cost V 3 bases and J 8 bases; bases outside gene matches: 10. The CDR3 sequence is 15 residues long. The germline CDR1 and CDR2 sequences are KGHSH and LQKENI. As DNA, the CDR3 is TGTGCCAGCTCACCCCGGGGAGGGGGCGGCGAGCCCCAGCATTTT. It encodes CASSPRGGGGEPQHF.

This chain's CDR3 is CASSFTTGTGVAETQYF. As DNA, the CDR3 is TGCGCCAGCAGCTTTACCACGGGGACAGGGGTGGCGGAGACCCAGTACTTC. This rearrangement joins TRBV5-1 to TRBJ2-5; TRBD1 aligns across 10 bases. V lost 2 bases, J lost 5 bases, and 12 bases stayed unmatched. Per the germline V gene, CDR1 is SGHRS and CDR2 is YFSETQ. The CDR3 loop spans 17 amino acids. Based on the CDR3 plus reference TRBV5-1 and TRBJ2-5, the full variable domain is KAGVTQTPRYLIKTRGQQVTLSCSPISGHRSVSWYQQTPGQGLQFLFEYFSETQRNKGNFPGRFSGRQFSNSRSEMNVSTLELGDSALYLCASSFTTGTGVAETQYFGPGTRLLVL.

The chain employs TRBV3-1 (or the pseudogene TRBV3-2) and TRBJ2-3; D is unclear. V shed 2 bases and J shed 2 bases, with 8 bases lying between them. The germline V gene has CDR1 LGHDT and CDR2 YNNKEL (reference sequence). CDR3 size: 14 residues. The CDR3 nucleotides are TGTGCCAGCAGCCAAAAGGGATACACAGATACGCAGTATTTT. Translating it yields CASSQKGYTDTQYF.

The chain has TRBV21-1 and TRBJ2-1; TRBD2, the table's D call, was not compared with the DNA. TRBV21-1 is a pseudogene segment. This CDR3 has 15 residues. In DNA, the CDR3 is TGTGCCAGCAAGAAGGACGGCCAGGGAGGGAATGAGCAGTTCTTC. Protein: CASKKDGQGGNEQFF.

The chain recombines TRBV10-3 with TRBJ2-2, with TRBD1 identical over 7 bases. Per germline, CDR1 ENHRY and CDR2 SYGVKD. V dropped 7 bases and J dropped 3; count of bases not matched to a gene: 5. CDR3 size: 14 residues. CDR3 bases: TGTGCCATCACCCCGGGACAGCACACCGGGGAGCTGTTTTTT. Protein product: CAITPGQHTGELFF.

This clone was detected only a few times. CDR3 protein: CASSLIGTGNTIYF. DNA for the CDR3: TGCGCCAGCAGCTTGATAGGGACTGGAAACACCATATATTTT. The rearrangement joins TRBV5-1 to TRBJ1-3; D not certain. V was shortened by 1 base and J by 2 bases, with 7 bases between the two germline ends. Germline-derived CDR1 and CDR2 are SGHRS and YFSETQ. The CDR3 is 14 residues long.

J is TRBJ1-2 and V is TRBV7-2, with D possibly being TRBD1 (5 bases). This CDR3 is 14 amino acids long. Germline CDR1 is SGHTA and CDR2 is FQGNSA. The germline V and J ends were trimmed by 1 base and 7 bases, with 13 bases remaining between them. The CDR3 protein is CASSLEQGLGGYTF. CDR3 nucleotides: TGTGCCAGCAGCTTAGAGCAGGGTTTAGGTGGCTACACCTTC.

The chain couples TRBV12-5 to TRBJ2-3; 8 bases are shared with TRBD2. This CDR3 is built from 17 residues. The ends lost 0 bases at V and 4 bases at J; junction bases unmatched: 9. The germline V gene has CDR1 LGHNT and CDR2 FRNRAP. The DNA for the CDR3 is TGTGCTAGTGGTTTGGTTAGCGGGAATCTAGCGGCAGATACGCAGTATTTT. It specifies CASGLVSGNLAADTQYF.

DNA of the CDR3: TGTGCCAGCAGCGCAAGGTTGGACGGACAGGGACAAGATACGCAGTATTTT. This encodes CASSARLDGQGQDTQYF. This chain links TRBV11-3 with TRBJ2-3; 8 nucleotides agree with TRBD1. Germline V gives CDR1 SGHNT, CDR2 YENEEA. The CDR3 totals 17 residues. V was clipped by 5 bases and J by 5 bases; unmatched bases: 15.

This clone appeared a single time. CDR3 DNA: TGTGCCAGCAGTGCACAGGGGGGGAAGCGGTATGGCTACACCTTC. It encodes CASSAQGGKRYGYTF. The chain carries TRBV9 and TRBJ1-2, with 8 bases aligning to TRBD1. After removal of 5 bases from V and 5 bases from J, the junction contained 11 bases not matched to a gene. The germline V gene has CDR1 SGDLS and CDR2 YYNGEE. This CDR3 comprises 15 residues.

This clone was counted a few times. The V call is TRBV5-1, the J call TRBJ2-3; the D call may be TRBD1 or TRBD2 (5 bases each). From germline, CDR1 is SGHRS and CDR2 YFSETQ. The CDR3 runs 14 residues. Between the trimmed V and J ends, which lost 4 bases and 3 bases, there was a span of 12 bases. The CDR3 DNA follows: TGCGCCAGCAGCGCCCGGGACGCTACAGATACGCAGTATTTT. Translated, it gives CASSARDATDTQYF.

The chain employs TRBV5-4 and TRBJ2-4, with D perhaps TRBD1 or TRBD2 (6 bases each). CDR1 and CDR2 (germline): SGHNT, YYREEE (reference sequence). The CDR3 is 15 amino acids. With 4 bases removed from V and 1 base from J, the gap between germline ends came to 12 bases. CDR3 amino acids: CASSGGLSAKNIQYF. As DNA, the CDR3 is TGTGCCAGCAGCGGGGGGCTATCGGCCAAAAACATTCAGTACTTC.

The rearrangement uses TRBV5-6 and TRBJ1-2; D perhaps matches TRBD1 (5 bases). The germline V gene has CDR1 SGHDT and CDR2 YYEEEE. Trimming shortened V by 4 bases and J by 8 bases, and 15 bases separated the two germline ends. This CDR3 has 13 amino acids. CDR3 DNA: TGTGCCAGCAGCCGCAGGGATGGAGCAGGCTACACCTTC. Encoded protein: CASSRRDGAGYTF.

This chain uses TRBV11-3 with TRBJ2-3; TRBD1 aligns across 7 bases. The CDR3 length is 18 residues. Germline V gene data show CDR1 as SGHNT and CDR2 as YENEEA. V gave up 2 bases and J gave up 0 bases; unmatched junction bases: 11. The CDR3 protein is CASSLTGRTGTSTDTQYF. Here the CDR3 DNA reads TGTGCCAGCAGCTTAACGGGTCGGACAGGTACCAGCACAGATACGCAGTATTTT.